This TCR beta chain was captured by sequencing in a study of T cell changes during pregnancy in multiple sclerosis. Some clones are missing from TCRdb's copy, which holds only in-frame ones; the method was immunoSEQ multiplex PCR. In the table there are around 29,000 clones, about 92% of which are singletons. Trimming removed 1 base from V and 2 bases from J, with 11 bases in between. This CDR3 is built from 15 residues. Per germline, CDR1 SGHTA and CDR2 FQGNSA. This clonotype was obtained from a female donor with multiple sclerosis, enrolled in a pregnancy study. The sequences come from CD4+ T cells from peripheral blood mononuclear cells, collected in the first trimester of pregnancy. The V gene is TRBV7-2, the J gene TRBJ1-2, with D hard to call. The CDR3 DNA sequence: TGTGCCAGCAGCTTAGACGTAAGGCGGAACTATGGCTACACCTTC. Translated: CASSLDVRRNYGYTF.